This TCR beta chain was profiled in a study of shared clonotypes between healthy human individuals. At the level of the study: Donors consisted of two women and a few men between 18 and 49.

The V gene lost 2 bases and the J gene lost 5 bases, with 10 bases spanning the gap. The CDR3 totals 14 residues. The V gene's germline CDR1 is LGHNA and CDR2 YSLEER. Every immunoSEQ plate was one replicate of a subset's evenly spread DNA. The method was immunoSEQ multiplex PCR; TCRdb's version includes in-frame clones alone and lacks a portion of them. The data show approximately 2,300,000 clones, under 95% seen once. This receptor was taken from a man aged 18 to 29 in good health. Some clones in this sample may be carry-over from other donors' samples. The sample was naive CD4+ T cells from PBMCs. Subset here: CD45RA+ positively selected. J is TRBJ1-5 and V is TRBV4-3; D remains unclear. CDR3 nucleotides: TGCGCCAGCAGCCAAACCTGGGAGGATCAGCCCCAGCATTTT. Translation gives CASSQTWEDQPQHF.